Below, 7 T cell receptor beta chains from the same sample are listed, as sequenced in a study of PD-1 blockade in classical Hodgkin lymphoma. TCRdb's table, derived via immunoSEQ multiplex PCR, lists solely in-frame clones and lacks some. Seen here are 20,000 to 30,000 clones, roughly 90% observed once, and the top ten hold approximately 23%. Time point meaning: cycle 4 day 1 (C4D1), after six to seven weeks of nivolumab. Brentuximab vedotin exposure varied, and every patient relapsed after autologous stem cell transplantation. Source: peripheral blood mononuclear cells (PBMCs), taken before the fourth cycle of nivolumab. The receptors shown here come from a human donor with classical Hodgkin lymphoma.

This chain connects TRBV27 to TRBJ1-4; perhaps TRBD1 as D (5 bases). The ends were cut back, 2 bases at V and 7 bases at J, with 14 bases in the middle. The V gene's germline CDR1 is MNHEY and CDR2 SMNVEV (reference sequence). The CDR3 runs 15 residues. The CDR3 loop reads CASSLRGGSGEKLFF. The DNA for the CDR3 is TGTGCCAGCAGTTTACGCGGGGGTTCGGGTGAAAAACTGTTTTTT.

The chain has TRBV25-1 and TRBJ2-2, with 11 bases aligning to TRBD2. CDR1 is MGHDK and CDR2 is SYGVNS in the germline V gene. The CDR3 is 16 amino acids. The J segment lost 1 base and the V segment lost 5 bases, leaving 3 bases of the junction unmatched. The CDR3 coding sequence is TGTGCCAGCAGTTCTAGCGGGAGGTTGAACACCGGGGAGCTGTTTTTT. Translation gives CASSSSGRLNTGELFF. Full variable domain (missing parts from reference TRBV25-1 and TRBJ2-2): EADIYQTPRYLVIGTGKKITLECSQTMGHDKMYWYQQDPGMELHLIHYSYGVNSTEKGDLSSESTVSRIRTEHFPLTLESARPSHTSQYLCASSSSGRLNTGELFFGEGSRLTVL.

Here the CDR3 DNA reads TGTGCCAGCAGCGGGGGGACAGGGGTAGTTGATACGCAGTATTTT. Amino acid sequence: CASSGGTGVVDTQYF. The rearrangement joins TRBV5-4 to TRBJ2-3; TRBD1 matches at 10 bases. In germline, CDR1 is SGHNT, CDR2 YYREEE (reference sequence). V shed 4 bases and J 6 bases; nucleotides not matched to a gene: 8. CDR3 length equals 15 residues.

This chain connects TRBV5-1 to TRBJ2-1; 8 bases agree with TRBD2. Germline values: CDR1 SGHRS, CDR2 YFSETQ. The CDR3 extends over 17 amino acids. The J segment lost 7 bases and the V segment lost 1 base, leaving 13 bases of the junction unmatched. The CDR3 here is CASSLRALAGLRNEQFF. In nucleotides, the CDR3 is TGCGCCAGCAGCTTGAGAGCCCTAGCGGGTCTGAGGAATGAGCAGTTCTTC.

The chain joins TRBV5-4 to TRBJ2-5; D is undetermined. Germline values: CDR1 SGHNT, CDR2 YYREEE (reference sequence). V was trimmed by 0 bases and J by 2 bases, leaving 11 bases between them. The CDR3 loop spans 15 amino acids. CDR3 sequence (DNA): TGTGCCAGCAGCTTGGGGTTGGCAGATCAAGAGACCCAGTACTTC. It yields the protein CASSLGLADQETQYF.

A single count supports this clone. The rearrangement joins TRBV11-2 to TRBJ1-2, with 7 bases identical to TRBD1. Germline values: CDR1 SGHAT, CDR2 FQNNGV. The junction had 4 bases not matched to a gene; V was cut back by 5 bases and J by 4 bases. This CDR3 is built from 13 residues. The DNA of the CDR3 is TGTGCCAGCAGCCGGGACAGACTCTATGGCTACACCTTC. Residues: CASSRDRLYGYTF.

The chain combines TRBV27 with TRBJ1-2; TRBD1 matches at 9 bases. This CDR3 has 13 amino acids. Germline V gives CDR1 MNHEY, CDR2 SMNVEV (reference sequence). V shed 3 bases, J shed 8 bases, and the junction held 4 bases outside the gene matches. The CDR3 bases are TGTGCCAGCAGTTTCGGACAGGGGATGGGCTACACCTTC. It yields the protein CASSFGQGMGYTF.